What follows is one T cell receptor beta chain and its context. These data originate in a study of blood T cell repertoires in COVID-19. Profiled with immunoSEQ multiplex PCR; TCRdb holds only in-frame clones, not every one. The sample lists 200,000 or so clones, roughly 81% occurring once. This receptor was taken from a woman between 70 and 85 years old with active or convalescent COVID-19. Sample: peripheral blood.

CDR3: CASSYEWGQGGPGQNSPLHF. DNA for the CDR3: TGCGCCAGCAGCTACGAATGGGGACAGGGCGGCCCCGGTCAAAATTCACCCCTCCACTTT. The rearrangement joins TRBV10-1 to TRBJ1-6, with 9 bases aligning to TRBD1. This CDR3 contains 20 residues. J was trimmed by 7 bases and V by 6 bases; bases with no gene match: 22. Germline V gene data show CDR1 as WNHNN and CDR2 as SYGVQD (reference sequence).